The next 21 T cell receptor beta chains were all read from a single sample in a study of blood T cell repertoires in COVID-19. Sequencing used immunoSEQ multiplex PCR; TCRdb keeps in-frame clones, though not all of them. The sample lists 300,000 to 450,000 clones, less than 85% occurring once. Sequenced input: peripheral blood. The receptor set was obtained from a woman aged 18-29 years with acute or convalescent COVID-19.

The chain employs TRBV4-1 and TRBJ1-6, with a weak D call TRBD1 (5 bases). CDR1 MGHRA and CDR2 YSYEKL come from the germline V gene. CDR3 length: 15 amino acids. V was trimmed by 0 bases and J by 11 bases, leaving 14 bases between them. This CDR3 is CASSQDVSGRTPLHF. For the CDR3, the DNA is TGCGCCAGCAGCCAAGATGTGTCAGGGAGGACACCCCTCCACTTT.

This clone was seen only once. The genes are TRBV28 and TRBJ1-3; unclear D gene. CDR1 is MDHEN, CDR2 SYDVKM, per germline. The ends were cut back, 5 bases at V and 8 bases at J, with 16 bases in the middle. The CDR3 spans 14 residues. The CDR3 loop reads CASSPWSGSDTIYF. DNA of the CDR3: TGTGCCAGCAGTCCCTGGAGCGGGTCCGACACCATATATTTT. Variable domain in full (rest from reference TRBV28 and TRBJ1-3): DVKVTQSSRYLVKRTGEKVFLECVQDMDHENMFWYRQDPGLGLRLIYFSYDVKMKEKGDIPEGYSVSREKKERFSLILESASTNQTSMYLCASSPWSGSDTIYFGEGSWLTVV.

This chain uses TRBV5-4 with TRBJ2-5, with D perhaps TRBD2 (6 bases). The length of the CDR3 is 13 residues. Trimming cost V 4 bases and J 5 bases, with 12 bases left between them. The germline CDR1 and CDR2 sequences are SGHNT and YYREEE (reference sequence). The CDR3 reads CASSGGATETQYF. The CDR3 DNA sequence: TGTGCCAGCAGCGGAGGGGCCACGGAGACCCAGTACTTC.

J is TRBJ2-1 and V is TRBV7-2; 7 bases align to TRBD2. Trimming cost V 5 bases and J 0 bases; bases outside gene matches: 13. Germline V gene lookup returns CDR1 SGHTA and CDR2 FQGNSA. The CDR3 totals 18 residues. In DNA form, the CDR3 reads TGTGCCAGCAGCCCCCTTCCGGGACTACAAACCTCCTACAATGAGCAGTTCTTC. It encodes CASSPLPGLQTSYNEQFF.

About this clone: This same CDR3 is encoded by further DNA sequences in the sample. This chain joins TRBV28 and TRBJ1-2; no firm D call. There are 12 residues in the CDR3. V was trimmed by 4 bases and J by 3 bases, leaving 6 bases between them. CDR1 MDHEN and CDR2 SYDVKM come from the germline V gene. The CDR3 DNA reads TGTGCCAGCAGTTCCGGTGACTATGGCTACACCTTC. Translated, it gives CASSSGDYGYTF.

The chain carries TRBV4-2 and TRBJ1-4; D call uncertain. The V and J ends lost 2 bases and 5 bases respectively, with 15 bases between them. Germline loops: CDR1 LGHNA, CDR2 YNFKEQ. This CDR3 is built from 16 residues. CDR3 nucleotides: TGTGCCAGCAGCCAATCCCATGCCCAAGCGAATGAAAAACTGTTTTTT. It codes for CASSQSHAQANEKLFF.

V is TRBV18 and J is TRBJ2-5; no firm D call. The V gene's germline CDR1 is KGHSH and CDR2 LQKENI. The CDR3 consists of 16 residues. Trimming removed 0 bases from V and 2 bases from J, with 13 bases in between. CDR3 amino acids: CASSPPSFSRQETQYF. The CDR3 DNA follows: TGTGCCAGCTCACCACCCTCTTTTAGCAGACAAGAGACCCAGTACTTC.

The rearrangement joins TRBV3-1 (or the pseudogene TRBV3-2) to TRBJ1-4; TRBD1 might be the D (6 bases). The CDR3 has 14 residues. Trimming removed 4 bases from V and 8 bases from J, with 14 bases in between. Germline values: CDR1 LGHDT, CDR2 YNNKEL (reference sequence). The CDR3 DNA reads TGTGCCAGCAGCCCGAACAGGGTCTTGGAAAAACTGTTTTTT. This encodes CASSPNRVLEKLFF.

The chain recombines TRBV15 with TRBJ2-7; weak D call: TRBD1 (5 bases). V was clipped by 1 base and J by 5 bases, with 9 bases between them. The CDR3 contains 13 residues. Per germline, CDR1 LNHNV and CDR2 YYDKDF (reference sequence). In DNA form, the CDR3 reads TGTGCCACCAGCAGAGTCAGGGCGCACGAGCAGTACTTC. It is translated as CATSRVRAHEQYF.

The chain uses TRBV7-9 and TRBJ2-7; 8 bases are a match to TRBD1. The junction had 10 bases not matched to a gene; V was cut back by 3 bases and J by 0 bases. In germline, CDR1 is SEHNR, CDR2 FQNEAQ (reference sequence). The CDR3 sequence is 17 residues long. The CDR3, as DNA: TGTGCCAGCAGCTTCGGCCCTCGACAGGGGTCCTCCTACGAGCAGTACTTC. Translating gives CASSFGPRQGSSYEQYF.

The V gene is TRBV5-1, the J gene TRBJ1-1, with D possibly matching TRBD1 (5 bases). Germline CDR1 is SGHRS and CDR2 is YFSETQ. V lost 4 bases and J 0 bases, leaving 13 bases between the germline ends. The CDR3 is 15 residues long. The CDR3 sequence: CASSNSGSMNTEAFF. The CDR3 DNA reads as TGCGCCAGCAGCAATTCAGGGTCCATGAACACTGAAGCTTTCTTT.

V usage is TRBV27 and J usage is TRBJ1-5; 8 nucleotides line up with TRBD1. CDR1 and CDR2 from the germline V gene are MNHEY and SMNVEV (reference sequence). V lost 5 bases, J lost 6 bases, and 6 bases stayed unmatched. This CDR3 comprises 14 residues. CDR3 coding DNA: TGTGCCAGCAGTCCCGACAGGGGCAGTCAGCCCCAGCATTTT. Translating gives CASSPDRGSQPQHF.

The V gene is TRBV2, the J gene TRBJ1-5; tentatively, D is TRBD1 (5 bases). Between the trimmed V and J ends, which lost 3 bases and 3 bases, there was a span of 12 bases. The CDR3 covers 15 residues. CDR1 is SNHLY and CDR2 is FYNNEI in the germline V gene. CDR3 DNA: TGTGCCAGCAGTGACTGGGTGGGGCACAATCAGCCCCAGCATTTT. Translated, it gives CASSDWVGHNQPQHF. Complete variable domain (other parts from reference TRBV2 and TRBJ1-5): EPEVTQTPSHQVTQMGQEVILRCVPISNHLYFYWYRQILGQKVEFLVSFYNNEISEKSEIFDDQFSVERPDGSNFTLKIRSTKLEDSAMYFCASSDWVGHNQPQHFGDGTRLSIL.

This clone occurred once. The chain joins TRBV30 to TRBJ1-5; tentatively, D is TRBD1 (6 bases). CDR1 is GTSNPN, CDR2 SVGIG, per germline (reference sequence). CDR3 length: 14 amino acids. The V end lost 4 bases, the J end lost 5 bases, and 15 bases lay between the germline ends. The CDR3 sequence: CAWKQGAVDQPQHF. DNA for the CDR3: TGTGCCTGGAAACAGGGAGCAGTTGATCAGCCCCAGCATTTT.

The chain employs TRBV2 and TRBJ2-7, with 7 bases identical to TRBD1. This CDR3 comprises 13 residues. Germline CDR1 and CDR2: SNHLY and FYNNEI. Germline trimming cut 4 bases from V and 3 bases from J; bases unmatched to any gene: 3. CDR3 bases: TGTGCCAGCAGTGGGGACAGATTCTACGAGCAGTACTTC. Translation: CASSGDRFYEQYF.

The chain combines TRBV5-4 with TRBJ2-1; D is uncertain. The CDR3 covers 15 residues. V lost 1 base and J lost 7, with 15 bases in between. Per germline, CDR1 SGHNT and CDR2 YYREEE (reference sequence). The CDR3 nucleotides read TGTGCCAGCAGCTTGCAAGACTCCTACGCGAATGAGCAGTTCTTC. This sequence encodes CASSLQDSYANEQFF.

A few counts support this clone. The chain couples TRBV11-2 to TRBJ2-1, with 10 positions matching TRBD2. J lost 9 bases, V lost 3 bases, and 8 bases had no gene match. Germline values: CDR1 SGHAT, CDR2 FQNNGV. The CDR3 runs to 15 residues. CDR3 nucleotide sequence: TGTGCCAGCAGCTTCAGTCTAGCGGGAGTTGGTGAGCAGTTCTTC. Translation gives CASSFSLAGVGEQFF.

The V call is TRBV19, the J call TRBJ1-5; possible D gene TRBD1, 5 bases. V lost 5 bases to trimming and J lost 8 bases, with 19 bases between them. This CDR3 is 15 amino acids long. Germline CDR1 LNHDA, CDR2 SQIVND (reference sequence). The CDR3 reads CASSPTPGSTEPQHF. CDR3 DNA sequence: TGTGCCAGTAGTCCAACCCCAGGGTCGACGGAGCCCCAGCATTTT.

This clone was seen a handful of times. This sequence joins TRBV28 and TRBJ1-5; D unresolved. Looked up from germline, CDR1 is MDHEN and CDR2 is SYDVKM. The CDR3 sequence is 13 residues long. With 7 bases removed from V and 1 base from J, the gap between germline ends came to 8 bases. The CDR3 loop reads CASTGGSNQPQHF. The CDR3 nucleotides are TGTGCCAGCACCGGAGGGAGCAATCAGCCCCAGCATTTT.

The chain uses TRBV5-1 and TRBJ1-1; 10 bases are shared with TRBD1. CDR3 size: 17 residues. Germline CDR1 is SGHRS and CDR2 is YFSETQ. Trimming took 4 bases from V and 0 from J; bases not matched to a gene: 9. DNA for the CDR3: TGCGCCAGCAGCCCGACAGGGGGCGCCGGCTTGAACACTGAAGCTTTCTTT. It is translated as CASSPTGGAGLNTEAFF.

V and J are TRBV28 and TRBJ2-7; no clear D. This CDR3 is 12 amino acids long. V lost 2 bases, J lost 3 bases, and 5 bases lay in between. The germline CDR1 and CDR2 sequences are MDHEN and SYDVKM. The DNA of the CDR3 is TGTGCCAGCAGTTTACCAAACTACGAGCAGTACTTC. This encodes CASSLPNYEQYF.